What follows is one T cell receptor beta chain and its context. The antigen is undetermined. Antigen-specific CD4+ T cells expanded by the ViraFEST assay with viral peptide pools were then sequenced. The authors isolated CD4+ T cells after around nine days of culture. It was two doses of either the BNT162b2 or mRNA-1273 vaccine that participants received. The vaccine recipients had no prior SARS-CoV-2 infection, with negative nucleocapsid antibodies. Clones were read by immunoSEQ multiplex PCR, and TCRdb kept only the in-frame ones, dropping some. The table lists 25,000 to 30,000 clones, about 67% of them singletons, with roughly 10% in the top ten. The data belong to a study of vaccination effects on CD4 cells after COVID-19. Whole-study context: The second dose preceded post-vaccine samples by a median of 72 days. General study points: Long after vaccination, the clones induced by infection and by vaccine shrank markedly in size.

Trimming removed 2 bases at V and 6 bases at J, with 19 bases between. This CDR3 contains 15 residues. Germline V gene sequence: CDR1 GTSNPN, CDR2 SVGIG (reference sequence). The specimen comprised CD4+ T cells from PBMCs cultured with HCoV-NL63 spike peptides, sampled after COVID-19 vaccination. The TCR was taken from a human donor who received a COVID-19 vaccine. The rearrangement links TRBV30 to TRBJ1-2; D is undetermined. As DNA, the CDR3 is TGTGCCTGGAGTTTTGAGTGGGGTCCCGTGGATGGCTACACCTTC. Protein sequence: CAWSFEWGPVDGYTF.